This is a list of T cell receptor beta chains from one sample in a study of T cell repertoires in aging, cancer and after chemotherapy. TCRdb passed the multiplex PCR reads through MiXCR, listing each CDR3 protein once. Counted here are around 13,000 distinct CDR3 sequences, less than 30% occurring once; the ten biggest clones make up roughly a tenth. Source material: blood. All receptors come from a human donor with a blood cancer. The conserved cysteine and the conserved F or W are not part of the CDR3 here.

V	J	CDR3
TRBV5-6	TRBJ1-3	ASSLTFRDRGGNTIY
TRBV6-6	TRBJ2-3	ASRAALAGAPDTQY
TRBV27	TRBJ1-5	ASRLTGPNQPQH
TRBV20-1	TRBJ2-3	SALSGASTDTQY
TRBV6-5	TRBJ1-5	ASTRTLDQPQH
TRBV19	TRBJ1-5	ASSIRGEEGRQPQH
TRBV11-2	TRBJ1-1	ASSLWDKAF
TRBV29-1	TRBJ2-2	SVEAGRNTGELF
TRBV19	TRBJ1-6	ASGEYNSPLH
TRBV5-1	TRBJ2-2	ASSLRGPTGELF
TRBV5-4	TRBJ2-3	ASILDRGLTDTQY
TRBV28	TRBJ1-4	ASRPGVAQTNEKLF
TRBV6-1	TRBJ2-2	ASSGEGFTGELF
TRBV12-3/TRBV12-4	TRBJ2-2	ASTLGGGSPGELF
TRBV29-1	TRBJ1-2	SVDGQGNRGYT
TRBV19	TRBJ2-2	ASSLLDRDTGELF
TRBV6-1	TRBJ2-1	ASRHDGRSSYNEQF
TRBV19	TRBJ1-3	ATGSPRMYSGNTIY
TRBV19	TRBJ2-7	ASSHGQGTNEQY
TRBV6-5	TRBJ2-5	AIGTGDVETQY
TRBV7-2	TRBJ2-3	ASSLGPESTQY
TRBV18	TRBJ2-3	ASSTRPSGDTQY
TRBV20-1	TRBJ2-1	SARGIISGRENEQF
TRBV7-6	TRBJ2-7	ASSPDRGTYEQY
TRBV6-5	TRBJ2-7	ASSSPGGNEQY
TRBV27	TRBJ2-7	ASSSGTGGYEQY
TRBV5-5	TRBJ1-6	ASRGTGRTIYYNSPLH
TRBV13	TRBJ2-2	ASSLGLAGGPRTGELF
TRBV11-1	TRBJ2-3	ASSSPGTGNTDTQY
TRBV6-5	TRBJ2-1	ASSYSGNEQF
TRBV29-1	TRBJ1-2	SVETGTGYGYT
TRBV18	TRBJ2-5	ASSPRVTDRETQY
TRBV19	TRBJ1-5	ASSNSWSNQPQH
TRBV5-6	TRBJ1-5	ASSLGPIRDQPQH
TRBV10-3	TRBJ2-2	AISDTDRGLTGELF
TRBV30	TRBJ2-2	AWSVVGYTGELF
TRBV21-1	TRBJ1-4	ASSKEVVDRQNEKLF
TRBV15	TRBJ2-5	ATSRVAGLSGQAQY
TRBV20-1	TRBJ1-6	SASPVVSSYNSPLH
TRBV6-5	TRBJ1-4	ASSYFRAEGEKLF
TRBV24-1	TRBJ2-6	ATSEGAYGANVLT
TRBV30	TRBJ2-5	AWRKRGETQY
TRBV28	TRBJ2-5	ASSLSGGETQY
TRBV5-6	TRBJ2-7	ASSTNRDRSYEQY
TRBV14	TRBJ2-5	ASSQGESFGTQY
TRBV27	TRBJ2-6	ASSLPPKGYGANVLT
TRBV6-5	TRBJ1-6	ASSYRIYSPLH
TRBV29-1	TRBJ1-2	SAGPPSYGYT
TRBV29-1	TRBJ1-5	SVGTGPNQPQH
TRBV6-5	TRBJ1-2	AISESERRVDQPIFVDT
TRBV27	TRBJ2-2	ASSPLTGELF
TRBV29-1	TRBJ2-3	SVKLGLAGRPPTDTQY
TRBV6-2/TRBV6-3	TRBJ2-1	ASTLAGGEQF
TRBV27	TRBJ1-3	ASSPQIGNTIY